This TCR beta chain was captured in a study of lung T cells in sarcoidosis with Löfgren's syndrome. Study context: Bronchoalveolar lavage fluid in sarcoidosis accumulates CD4+ T cells.

A single record per CDR3 protein comes from TCRdb applying MiXCR to the reads. The sample has tens of thousands of distinct CDR3 sequences, roughly 20% seen once; the top ten hold approximately 2.1%. This clonotype came up many times. This clonotype was sampled from a human donor with sarcoidosis (Löfgren's syndrome or another form), or a control subject (not recorded which). Sequenced sample: CD4+ T cells from PBMCs.

The CDR3 DNA reads as TGCAGTGCTTCGGGGGTAGCCAACACTAACCCAGATACGCAGTATTTT. It specifies CSASGVANTNPDTQYF. The chain links TRBV20-1 to TRBJ2-3; tentatively, D is TRBD2 (6 bases). The V gene's germline CDR1 is DFQATT and CDR2 SNEGSKA (reference sequence). The CDR3 is 16 amino acids. Trimming cost V 5 bases and J 4 bases, with 22 bases left between them.